This T cell receptor (beta chain) was captured by sequencing in a study of vaccination effects on CD4 cells after COVID-19. On roughly day 10 of culture, CD4+ T cells were separated out. PCR showed that the person got SARS-CoV-2 infection at some point between March and December 2020. BNT162b2 vaccine or mRNA-1273 vaccine was given to participants in two doses. TCRdb's copy holds only in-frame clones and misses some; the assay was immunoSEQ multiplex PCR. The sample includes tens of thousands of clones, less than 85% of them seen just once. On this clone itself: Antigen: not known.

The V end lost 3 bases, the J end lost 5 bases, and 13 bases lay between the germline ends. The CDR3 runs 15 residues. Germline V gives CDR1 SGHTA, CDR2 FQGNSA. The source was CD4+ T cells from PBMCs cultured without peptide, collected after COVID-19 vaccination. V and J are TRBV7-2 and TRBJ1-4; no clear D. The receptor was isolated from a human donor who had a prior SARS-CoV-2 infection. CDR3 bases: TGTGCCAGCAGCTTCTCCGGGCTCGCGAATGAAAAACTGTTTTTT. Amino acids: CASSFSGLANEKLFF. The whole variable domain, filled in from reference TRBV7-2 and TRBJ1-4, reads GAGVSQSPSNKVTEKGKDVELRCDPISGHTALYWYRQSLGQGLEFLIYFQGNSAPDKSGLPSDRFSAERTGGSVSTLTIQRTQQEDSAVYLCASSFSGLANEKLFFGSGTQLSVL.